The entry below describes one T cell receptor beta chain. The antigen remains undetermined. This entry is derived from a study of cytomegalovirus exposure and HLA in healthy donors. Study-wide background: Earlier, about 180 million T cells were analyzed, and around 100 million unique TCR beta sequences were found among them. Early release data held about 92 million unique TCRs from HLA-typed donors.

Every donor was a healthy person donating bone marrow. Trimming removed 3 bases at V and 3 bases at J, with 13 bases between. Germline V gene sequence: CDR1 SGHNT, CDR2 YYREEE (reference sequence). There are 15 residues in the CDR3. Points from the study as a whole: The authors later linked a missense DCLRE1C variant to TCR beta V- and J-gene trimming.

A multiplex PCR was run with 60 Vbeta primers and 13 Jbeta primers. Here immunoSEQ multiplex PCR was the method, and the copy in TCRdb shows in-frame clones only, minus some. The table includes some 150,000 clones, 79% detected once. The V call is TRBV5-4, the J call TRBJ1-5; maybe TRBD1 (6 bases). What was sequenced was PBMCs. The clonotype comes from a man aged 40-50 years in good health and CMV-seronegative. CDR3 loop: CASSSDSWHNQPQHF. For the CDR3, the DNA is TGTGCCAGCAGCTCGGACAGTTGGCACAATCAGCCCCAGCATTTT.